Detailed here is one TCR beta chain. This specimen comes from a study of technical replicates of blood from a few donors. CDR3 length: 12 amino acids. The germline gives CDR1 ENHRY, CDR2 SYGVKD. V was cut by 0 bases and J by 7 bases, with 6 bases left in between. The repertoire was sequenced with immunoSEQ multiplex PCR; TCRdb's copy has only in-frame clones and lacks some. The table records approximately 94,000 clones, less than 96% of them present only once. The specimen sequenced was T cells isolated from PBMCs. This chain uses TRBV10-3 with TRBJ1-2; no clear D gene. The source is a human donor in good health. CDR3 loop: CAISESGSGYTF. The CDR3 DNA reads TGTGCCATCAGTGAGTCGGGCAGTGGCTACACCTTC.